One and the same sample provided the 32 T cell receptor beta chains below, sequenced in a study of siplizumab effects on memory and regulatory T cells. Profiled with immunoSEQ multiplex PCR; TCRdb holds only in-frame clones, not every one. The sample carries 87,000 or so clones, about 90% recorded once. The sample taken for sequencing was CD4+ T cells sorted from blood. These receptors came from a human donor in good health.

This rearrangement joins TRBV29-1 to TRBJ2-1; either TRBD1 or TRBD2 may fit D (5 bases each). Trimming took off 4 bases at V and 4 bases at J, with 11 bases between the two ends. The CDR3 is 13 amino acids. Germline loops: CDR1 SQVTM, CDR2 ANQGSEA. For the CDR3, the DNA is TGCAGCGTTGTTAGGGGAGCTTACAATGAGCAGTTCTTC. Translation gives CSVVRGAYNEQFF.

CDR3 sequence reads: CSVGWGQGASGELFF. Here the CDR3 DNA reads TGCAGCGTTGGATGGGGACAGGGGGCCTCCGGGGAGCTGTTTTTT. This chain joins TRBV29-1 and TRBJ2-2; 12 nucleotides match TRBD1. Germline-derived CDR1 and CDR2 are SQVTM and ANQGSEA. The length of the CDR3 is 15 residues. Losses at the gene ends were 4 bases for V and 6 bases for J; bases not matched to a gene: 6.

The chain combines TRBV6-6 with TRBJ2-3; D is uncertain. Germline V gives CDR1 MNHNY, CDR2 SVGAGI (reference sequence). V dropped 3 bases and J dropped 3 bases, with 7 bases sitting between them. The CDR3 sequence is 13 residues long. The CDR3 loop reads CASSYRETDTQYF. CDR3 sequence (DNA): TGTGCCAGCAGTTATCGAGAGACAGATACGCAGTATTTT.

V is TRBV7-3 and J is TRBJ2-5, with D possibly matching TRBD1 (6 bases). Germline CDR1 is SGHTA and CDR2 is FQGTGA. With 2 bases removed from V and 1 base from J, the gap between germline ends came to 8 bases. This CDR3 is built from 14 residues. The CDR3 nucleotides read TGTGCCAGCAGCTTAGCAGGGGCCCAAGAGACCCAGTACTTC. It specifies CASSLAGAQETQYF. Together with reference TRBV7-3 and TRBJ2-5, the CDR3 gives the full variable domain: GAGVSQTPSNKVTEKGKYVELRCDPISGHTALYWYRQSLGQGPEFLIYFQGTGAADDSGLPNDRFFAVRPEGSVSTLKIQRTERGDSAVYLCASSLAGAQETQYFGPGTRLLVL.

The chain uses TRBV18 and TRBJ2-2; TRBD1 might be the D (6 bases). CDR1 is KGHSH, CDR2 LQKENI, per germline. V shed 1 base and J shed 0 bases, with 9 bases lying between them. The CDR3 length is 16 residues. CDR3 in amino acids: CASSPLTGSNTGELFF. As DNA, the CDR3 is TGTGCCAGCTCACCACTCACAGGGTCGAACACCGGGGAGCTGTTTTTT.

The rearrangement links TRBV4-1 to TRBJ2-1; 7 nucleotides agree with TRBD1. Per germline, CDR1 MGHRA and CDR2 YSYEKL. Losses at the gene ends were 2 bases for V and 3 bases for J; bases not matched to a gene: 7. The CDR3 is 16 amino acids. The CDR3 spells CASSQPKTGFYNEQFF. The CDR3 region has the DNA TGCGCCAGCAGCCAACCCAAGACAGGGTTCTACAATGAGCAGTTCTTC.

This chain uses TRBV4-1 with TRBJ2-1; 14 bases match TRBD2. V shed 4 bases, J shed 4 bases, and the junction held 12 bases outside the gene matches. The CDR3 is 19 amino acids. CDR1 MGHRA and CDR2 YSYEKL come from the germline V gene. The CDR3 DNA reads as TGCGCCAGCAGCCCGGGGGGACTAGCGGGAGTCAGGCTATACAATGAGCAGTTCTTC. Translation gives CASSPGGLAGVRLYNEQFF.

The rearrangement joins TRBV5-1 to TRBJ2-2; 10 bases fit TRBD2. Germline CDR1 and CDR2: SGHRS and YFSETQ. V lost 7 bases to trimming and J lost 5 bases; unmatched junction nucleotides: 11. The CDR3 is made up of 16 amino acids. The CDR3, as DNA: TGCGCCAGCTCACTAGCGGGGCGGGCCGGGACCGGGGAGCTGTTTTTT. Translation: CASSLAGRAGTGELFF.

V gene TRBV6-1 combines with J gene TRBJ1-5; D ambiguous. Trimming took 4 bases from V and 7 from J, leaving 8 bases between them. The length of the CDR3 is 12 residues. CDR1 and CDR2 (germline): MNHNS, SASEGT. CDR3 in amino acids: CASSAGWQPQHF. Here the CDR3 DNA reads TGTGCCAGCAGTGCCGGGTGGCAGCCCCAGCATTTT.

As concerns this clone: The germline gene is not matched at one end of the junction; a read error may be the cause. V gene TRBV27 combines with J gene TRBJ1-1, with unresolved D. The CDR3 covers 14 residues. Looked up from germline, CDR1 is MNHEY and CDR2 is SMNVEV (reference sequence). The DNA for the CDR3 is TGTGCCAGCAGTCTATCTTGGGGTGCCACTGAAGCTTTCTTT. This translates into CASSLSWGATEAFF.

The rearrangement uses TRBV28 and TRBJ2-2, with TRBD1 identical over 8 bases. V lost 7 bases and J lost 5; bases outside the gene matches: 6. From germline, CDR1 is MDHEN and CDR2 SYDVKM. The CDR3 has 14 amino acids. CDR3 protein: CASKTGERTGELFF. The CDR3 coding sequence is TGTGCCAGCAAGACAGGGGAGCGAACCGGGGAGCTGTTTTTT.

This clone was counted a few times. The chain recombines TRBV6-1 with TRBJ1-2; 7 bases map to TRBD1. The CDR3 spans 13 residues. Trimming cost V 6 bases and J 8 bases; bases outside gene matches: 9. CDR1 MNHNS and CDR2 SASEGT come from the germline V gene. Here the CDR3 reads CASRPGTEKGYTF. CDR3 DNA: TGTGCCAGCAGACCCGGGACAGAGAAGGGCTACACCTTC.

The chain combines TRBV10-1 with TRBJ2-1, with D perhaps assigned TRBD1 or TRBD2 (5 bases each). CDR1 and CDR2 (germline): WNHNN, SYGVQD (reference sequence). There are 15 residues in the CDR3. V gave up 6 bases and J gave up 2 bases, with 14 bases separating them. Written as DNA, the CDR3 is TGCGCCAGCAGCGGGATACGAGGGGCCTACAATGAGCAGTTCTTC. Its translation: CASSGIRGAYNEQFF.

This sequence joins TRBV6-5 and TRBJ1-5, with D unresolved. The CDR3 covers 12 residues. V was trimmed by 7 bases and J by 2 bases, leaving 6 bases between them. Germline V lookup: CDR1 MNHEY, CDR2 SVGAGI. In DNA form, the CDR3 reads TGTGCCAGCAAGTTCCGCAATCAGCCCCAGCATTTT. Translating it yields CASKFRNQPQHF.

The V call is TRBV9, the J call TRBJ2-2, with 11 nucleotides matching TRBD2. CDR3 length: 16 residues. Germline lookup yields CDR1 SGDLS and CDR2 YYNGEE. The V gene end was trimmed by 6 bases and the J gene end by 4 bases; junction bases not matched to a gene: 8. CDR3 DNA: TGTGCCAGCACCAGCGCTAGCGGGAGGTTCACCGGGGAGCTGTTTTTT. Translated: CASTSASGRFTGELFF.

This chain joins TRBV19 and TRBJ2-7; TRBD1 agrees at 7 bases. Germline loops: CDR1 LNHDA, CDR2 SQIVND (reference sequence). The V gene end was trimmed by 6 bases and the J gene end by 6 bases; junction bases not matched to a gene: 11. This CDR3 contains 14 residues. Written as DNA, the CDR3 is TGTGCCAGTAGCCCTAGACAGGGCGCCGGCGAGCAGTACTTC. Its translation: CASSPRQGAGEQYF. The whole variable domain, remainder taken from reference TRBV19 and TRBJ2-7, is DGGITQSPKYLFRKEGQNVTLSCEQNLNHDAMYWYRQDPGQGLRLIYYSQIVNDFQKGDIAEGYSVSREKKESFPLTVTSAQKNPTAFYLCASSPRQGAGEQYFGPGTRLTVT.

The genes are TRBV19 and TRBJ1-2, with D hard to call. Germline V gene lookup returns CDR1 LNHDA and CDR2 SQIVND (reference sequence). The CDR3 totals 13 residues. V shed 5 bases and J shed 8 bases, with 15 bases lying between them. This CDR3 is CASSPRQFGGYTF. The CDR3 DNA reads as TGTGCCAGTAGTCCCCGGCAGTTCGGGGGCTACACCTTC.

V usage is TRBV30 and J usage is TRBJ1-4; D remains unclear. There are 13 residues in the CDR3. The germline CDR1 and CDR2 sequences are GTSNPN and SVGIG (reference sequence). V was cut by 2 bases and J by 7 bases, with 11 bases left in between. CDR3 coding DNA: TGTGCCTGGAGTACCCAGTCGGGTGAAAAACTGTTTTTT. Its protein product is CAWSTQSGEKLFF.

With respect to this clone: A read error may produce the germline difference seen at one junction end. The rearrangement joins TRBV28 to TRBJ2-6; either TRBD1 or TRBD2 may supply D (7 bases each). This CDR3 has 16 amino acids. From germline, CDR1 is MDHEN and CDR2 SYDVKM. The CDR3 DNA reads as TGTGCCAGCAGGCGACGTGGGGGCAGGGGGGGCAACGTCCTGACTTTC. The encoded protein is CASRRRGGRGGNVLTF.

This chain uses TRBV28 with TRBJ2-1; perhaps TRBD2 as D (5 bases). The CDR3 is made up of 15 amino acids. Germline V lookup: CDR1 MDHEN, CDR2 SYDVKM. The V and J ends lost 6 bases and 5 bases respectively, with 17 bases between them. CDR3 nucleotides: TGTGCCAGCAGGGCCCGGGAAGTGGTGAACAATGAGCAGTTCTTC. Amino acid sequence: CASRAREVVNNEQFF.

A single count supports this clone. The chain has TRBV5-6 and TRBJ1-3; TRBD1 might be the D (5 bases). V dropped 2 bases and J dropped 5 bases, with 8 bases sitting between them. The CDR3 has 13 amino acids. The germline gives CDR1 SGHDT, CDR2 YYEEEE. The CDR3 loop reads CASSFQGRNTIYF. CDR3 sequence (DNA): TGTGCCAGCAGCTTCCAGGGCAGAAACACCATATATTTT.

This clone was found a few times. This chain uses TRBV10-3 with TRBJ2-3; 8 positions match TRBD2. Looked up from germline, CDR1 is ENHRY and CDR2 is SYGVKD. This CDR3 is 16 amino acids long. J was trimmed by 0 bases and V by 10 bases; bases with no gene match: 12. CDR3 in DNA: TGTGCCACCTCTCCCGGGAGGGCCGAGAGCACAGATACGCAGTATTTT. Its translation is CATSPGRAESTDTQYF.

The chain couples TRBV7-2 to TRBJ2-7, with TRBD2 matching 9 bases. The CDR3 loop spans 14 amino acids. The V gene's germline CDR1 is SGHTA and CDR2 FQGNSA. The ends lost 5 bases at V and 4 bases at J; junction bases unmatched: 6. CDR3 sequence reads: CASSGASGTYEQYF. CDR3 in DNA: TGTGCCAGCAGCGGGGCTAGCGGGACGTACGAGCAGTACTTC. The whole variable domain, filled in from reference TRBV7-2 and TRBJ2-7, reads GAGVSQSPSNKVTEKGKDVELRCDPISGHTALYWYRQSLGQGLEFLIYFQGNSAPDKSGLPSDRFSAERTGGSVSTLTIQRTQQEDSAVYLCASSGASGTYEQYFGPGTRLTVT.

The chain employs TRBV12-5 and TRBJ2-3, with D unresolved. V lost 2 bases and J 5 bases, leaving 11 bases between the germline ends. The CDR3 runs to 14 residues. CDR1 LGHNT and CDR2 FRNRAP come from the germline V gene. The CDR3 reads CASGLPARVDTQYF. DNA for the CDR3: TGTGCTAGTGGTTTGCCGGCCAGAGTAGATACGCAGTATTTT.

The chain is built from TRBV7-2 and TRBJ2-1; no clear D. With 3 bases removed from V and 7 bases from J, the gap between germline ends came to 16 bases. The CDR3 has 15 amino acids. Germline lookup yields CDR1 SGHTA and CDR2 FQGNSA. CDR3 in DNA: TGTGCCAGCAGCTTCAGAGCTAGGTGGGGAAATGAGCAGTTCTTC. The encoded protein is CASSFRARWGNEQFF.

This chain joins TRBV5-1 and TRBJ2-7; possible D gene TRBD2, 6 bases. CDR1 and CDR2 from the germline V gene are SGHRS and YFSETQ. Trimming cost V 5 bases and J 2 bases, with 17 bases left between them. This CDR3 comprises 15 residues. The CDR3 protein is CASRGSGESTYEQYF. CDR3 DNA: TGCGCCAGCAGGGGCTCGGGGGAGTCGACCTACGAGCAGTACTTC.

This chain connects TRBV4-3 to TRBJ2-1; possibly TRBD2 for D (6 bases). V lost 3 bases and J 5 bases, leaving 14 bases between the germline ends. The CDR3 is made up of 15 amino acids. Germline assignment: CDR1 LGHNA and CDR2 YSLEER. CDR3 sequence (DNA): TGCGCCAGCAGCCACTCAGGACTAACTCACAATGAGCAGTTCTTC. Amino acid sequence: CASSHSGLTHNEQFF.

The chain joins TRBV6-1 to TRBJ2-2; the match to TRBD1 covers 8 bases. With V trimmed by 6 bases and J by 1 base, 4 bases remained unmatched. Per the germline V gene, CDR1 is MNHNS and CDR2 is SASEGT. The CDR3 contains 15 residues. The CDR3 DNA is TGTGCCAGCAGGGAGACAGGGGTGAACACCGGGGAGCTGTTTTTT. Its protein is CASRETGVNTGELFF.

This clone is a singleton in its sample. The CDR3 DNA sequence: TGTGCCAGCAGCTTAGGTCTAGCGGGAGGGAAGCAGTACTTC. This encodes CASSLGLAGGKQYF. The V and J genes are TRBV7-6 and TRBJ2-7; 12 bases map to TRBD2. The CDR3 is 14 amino acids. Germline V gene data show CDR1 as SGHVS and CDR2 as FNYEAQ. V dropped 1 base and J dropped 8; count of bases not matched to a gene: 3.

The rearrangement links TRBV5-4 to TRBJ2-1; possible D gene TRBD2, 5 bases. CDR1 and CDR2 (germline): SGHNT, YYREEE (reference sequence). With 0 bases removed from V and 4 bases from J, the gap between germline ends came to 8 bases. The CDR3 is made up of 14 amino acids. DNA for the CDR3: TGTGCCAGCAGCTTGGATTTAGCGTACAATGAGCAGTTCTTC. This encodes CASSLDLAYNEQFF.

This clone was picked up one time. The chain recombines TRBV5-8 with TRBJ2-3, with 10 bases that match TRBD1. V shed 4 bases and J 2 bases; nucleotides not matched to a gene: 4. The CDR3 runs to 15 residues. CDR1 is SGHTS, CDR2 YDEGEE, per germline. Here the CDR3 reads CASSTGQGYTDTQYF. The DNA for the CDR3 is TGTGCCAGCAGCACGGGACAGGGGTACACAGATACGCAGTATTTT.

This clone was counted a single time. This sequence joins TRBV10-2 and TRBJ2-3, with TRBD2 identical over 11 bases. Looked up from germline, CDR1 is WSHSY and CDR2 is SAAADI. There are 16 residues in the CDR3. Germline trimming cut 6 bases from V and 8 bases from J; bases unmatched to any gene: 13. CDR3 in amino acids: CASRVLAGEGVGTQYF. For the CDR3, the DNA is TGCGCCAGCAGGGTACTAGCGGGAGAAGGAGTAGGTACGCAGTATTTT.